This T cell receptor (beta chain) was identified during a study of T cell responses to AZD1222 COVID-19 vaccine. Looking at the study overall: Pooled samples include second doses given at about 4 or 12 weeks. Whole-study results and caveats: Baseline testing showed seropositivity in only six AZD1222 recipients. Nearly half of spike-specific TCRs reportedly target unmutated variant regions. The study found vaccine-associated CD4 TCRs spanning spike, dominant at 160-218 and 743-854.

This CDR3 is 14 amino acids long. Germline V gene sequence: CDR1 SGHRS, CDR2 YFSETQ. V was cut by 5 bases and J by 6 bases, with 18 bases left in between. For this clone: The antigen is unknown.

TCRdb's copy holds only in-frame clones and misses some; the assay was immunoSEQ multiplex PCR. The sample shows some 130,000 clones, over 75% of them seen only once. This chain uses TRBV5-1 with TRBJ2-7, with a weak D call TRBD1 (5 bases). This receptor was identified in an adult in good health. The specimen comprised peripheral blood, sampled on day 0 of AZD1222 vaccination. DNA for the CDR3: TGCGCCAGCAGTTTTAGGGGCATCGAGACCGAGCAGTACTTC. Its translation is CASSFRGIETEQYF.